This T cell receptor beta chain derives from a study of T-cell reconstitution after alpha-beta-depleted transplantation in children. Notes on the study in general: Several hundred expanded graft clones reportedly gave rise to the alpha-beta T cells present about two months after transplant.

The CDR3 extends over 15 amino acids. The V gene's germline CDR1 is MGHRA and CDR2 YSYEKL. V lost 0 bases and J 5 bases, leaving 14 bases between the germline ends. The TCRbeta library incorporated unique molecular identifiers. TCRdb ran MiXCR on the PCR reads and lists one entry per CDR3 protein. The sample holds about 830,000 distinct CDR3 sequences, less than 20% seen once. This clonotype was counted only a few times. Its antigen is currently unknown. The sequence derives from a male patient under 18 who had a stem cell transplant for acute lymphoblastic leukemia, so the T cells may come from the graft donor. The chain joins TRBV4-1 to TRBJ2-7, with TRBD2 as a possible D gene (5 bases). Sequenced material: PBMCs, mostly from graft donor cells, taken 360 days after TCRalphabeta/CD19-depleted stem cell transplant. DNA for the CDR3: TGCGCCAGCAGCCAAGAGGAGCTAGCTATCGACGAGCAGTACTTC. Its protein is CASSQEELAIDEQYF.